The 31 T cell receptor beta chains presented below share a single source sample, sequenced in a study of blood T cell repertoires in COVID-19. TCRdb's copy holds only in-frame clones and misses some; the assay was immunoSEQ multiplex PCR. Among a few hundred thousand clones, roughly 90% were seen once, and the ten largest hold over 1.5%. The sample consisted of PBMCs or T cells enriched from blood (not recorded which). These receptors all come from a woman aged 40 to 55 who had recovered from COVID-19.

The chain couples TRBV5-6 to TRBJ2-7; D is undetermined. The CDR3 contains 11 residues. V shed 4 bases and J shed 6 bases, with 8 bases lying between them. Germline-derived CDR1 and CDR2 are SGHDT and YYEEEE. CDR3 sequence reads: CASSISGEQYF. The DNA of the CDR3 is TGTGCCAGCAGCATCAGTGGCGAGCAGTACTTC.

This chain connects TRBV10-2 to TRBJ2-1; TRBD1 aligns across 9 bases. V was pared by 10 bases and J by 6 bases, with 10 bases of the junction left unmatched. This CDR3 has 14 residues. The germline gives CDR1 WSHSY, CDR2 SAAADI. CDR3 amino acids: CATGGTGSFNEQFF. DNA for the CDR3: TGCGCCACCGGTGGGACAGGGTCATTCAATGAGCAGTTCTTC.

In this sample, this clone turned up a few times. The J gene is TRBJ2-3, the V gene TRBV7-6; 7 bases align to TRBD1. This CDR3 is 16 amino acids long. V shed 5 bases and J 4 bases; nucleotides not matched to a gene: 12. CDR1 is SGHVS and CDR2 is FNYEAQ in the germline V gene. CDR3 nucleotides: TGTGCCAGCAGCCGAAATGGTGGGACAGAGGCAGATACGCAGTATTTT. Protein product: CASSRNGGTEADTQYF.

This chain joins TRBV11-2 and TRBJ1-1; TRBD1 agrees at 9 bases. In germline, CDR1 is SGHAT, CDR2 FQNNGV. Trimming took 1 base from V and 11 from J; bases not matched to a gene: 11. There are 15 residues in the CDR3. CDR3 DNA sequence: TGTGCCAGCAGCTTAGCTCTCACACAGGGGGCCGGGGCTTTCTTT. This translates into CASSLALTQGAGAFF.

This sequence joins TRBV7-2 and TRBJ1-4; D is uncertain. Germline V CDR1 and CDR2: SGHTA, FQGNSA. The ends were cut back, 1 base at V and 6 bases at J, with 9 bases in the middle. This CDR3 comprises 14 residues. CDR3 region: CASSLVVQDEKLFF. The CDR3 DNA reads as TGTGCCAGCAGCTTAGTAGTTCAGGATGAAAAACTGTTTTTT.

The chain couples TRBV19 to TRBJ1-2; no clear D. Germline lookup yields CDR1 LNHDA and CDR2 SQIVND (reference sequence). This CDR3 region has 15 residues. Trimming took off 4 bases at V and 1 base at J, with 13 bases between the two ends. In DNA, the CDR3 is TGTGCCAGTAGTACCTTAACAGAGATTAACTATGGCTACACCTTC. This encodes CASSTLTEINYGYTF.

The rearrangement joins TRBV4-3 to TRBJ2-3, with a weak D call TRBD2 (5 bases). This CDR3 spans 18 amino acids. The V and J ends lost 6 bases and 4 bases respectively, with 26 bases between them. Looked up from germline, CDR1 is LGHNA and CDR2 is YSLEER. CDR3 protein: CASRSTTLQTPGADTQYF. In nucleotides, the CDR3 is TGCGCCAGCAGGTCAACAACCTTACAGACCCCCGGGGCAGATACGCAGTATTTT.

This clone showed up just once. The V call is TRBV7-8, the J call TRBJ2-1; TRBD2 matches at 10 bases. V lost 1 base, J lost 3 bases, and 6 bases stayed unmatched. Germline V gene lookup returns CDR1 SGHVS and CDR2 FQNEAQ. The CDR3 length is 17 residues. The CDR3 nucleotides read TGTGCCAGCAGCTTAGTTGCATCTAGCGGGAGCTACAATGAGCAGTTCTTC. Translated: CASSLVASSGSYNEQFF.

In its sample, this clone was seen many times. This chain connects TRBV14 to TRBJ2-7; D is ambiguous. From germline, CDR1 is SGHDN and CDR2 FVKESK. Deletions cut 0 bases from V and 1 base from J, with 7 bases between. This CDR3 contains 14 residues. Written as DNA, the CDR3 is TGTGCCAGCAGCCAAGATCTGACTTCCTACGAGCAGTACTTC. This translates into CASSQDLTSYEQYF.

This clone has only one observation. The chain recombines TRBV4-1 with TRBJ1-1; 11 bases map to TRBD1. The trim removed 0 bases at V and 0 bases at J, leaving 6 bases unmatched. This CDR3 is built from 18 residues. Germline V gene sequence: CDR1 MGHRA, CDR2 YSYEKL. DNA for the CDR3: TGCGCCAGCAGCCAAGAGAGGACAGGGGGCAGCATGAACACTGAAGCTTTCTTT. Amino acids: CASSQERTGGSMNTEAFF.

This clone has only a few counts. The chain uses TRBV2 and TRBJ1-2, with 9 bases lining up with TRBD1. The CDR3 runs to 14 residues. V shed 4 bases, J shed 4 bases, and the junction held 4 bases outside the gene matches. Per germline, CDR1 SNHLY and CDR2 FYNNEI. The chain's CDR3 is CASSVDRGLYGYTF. For the CDR3, the DNA is TGTGCCAGCAGTGTGGACAGGGGACTCTATGGCTACACCTTC.

The chain employs TRBV18 and TRBJ2-7; no definite D call. V was trimmed by 0 bases and J by 0 bases, leaving 12 bases between them. This CDR3 is built from 16 residues. Per the germline V gene, CDR1 is KGHSH and CDR2 is LQKENI. The DNA for the CDR3 is TGTGCCAGCTCACCACCCGGGTCCAAAACCTCCTACGAGCAGTACTTC. The encoded protein is CASSPPGSKTSYEQYF.

This rearrangement joins TRBV6-1 to TRBJ1-2; TRBD1 is a possible D gene (5 bases). The CDR3 totals 13 residues. The germline V and J ends were trimmed by 2 bases and 5 bases, with 9 bases remaining between them. CDR1 MNHNS and CDR2 SASEGT come from the germline V gene. CDR3 coding DNA: TGTGCCAGCAGTGAAATGGGGGGTTATGGCTACACCTTC. It translates to CASSEMGGYGYTF.

The gene calls are TRBV7-9 and TRBJ1-2, with TRBD1 matching 8 bases. The ends lost 5 bases at V and 3 bases at J; junction bases unmatched: 11. The CDR3 is 16 residues long. Looked up from germline, CDR1 is SEHNR and CDR2 is FQNEAQ (reference sequence). CDR3 region: CASSLTRGGQDYGYTF. DNA of the CDR3: TGTGCCAGCAGCCTAACCCGAGGGGGACAGGACTATGGCTACACCTTC.

The CDR3 sequence is CASSSQGNTEAFF. The CDR3 bases are TGTGCCAGCTCATCCCAGGGGAACACTGAAGCTTTCTTT. The J gene is TRBJ1-1, the V gene TRBV18; D may be TRBD1 (5 bases). V was trimmed by 5 bases and J by 1 base, leaving 8 bases between them. The CDR3 extends over 13 amino acids. Germline CDR1 reads KGHSH; CDR2 reads LQKENI.

V and J are TRBV6-5 and TRBJ2-5; no firm D call. The CDR3 is 14 amino acids. CDR1 and CDR2 from the germline V gene are MNHEY and SVGAGI. The ends were cut back, 2 bases at V and 5 bases at J, with 12 bases in the middle. The CDR3 sequence is CASSYELVGETQYF. The CDR3 bases are TGTGCCAGCAGTTACGAACTTGTCGGGGAGACCCAGTACTTC.

The J gene is TRBJ1-2, the V gene TRBV5-4; the D gene is possibly TRBD1 (5 bases). CDR3 length: 14 amino acids. Germline CDR1 reads SGHNT; CDR2 reads YYREEE (reference sequence). The V gene lost 2 bases and the J gene lost 5 bases, with 13 bases spanning the gap. The CDR3 DNA is TGTGCCAGCAGCTTAAGGACGGACATATATGGCTACACCTTC. Its protein product is CASSLRTDIYGYTF.

This clone was detected only once. The chain recombines TRBV6-5 with TRBJ2-3; TRBD2 aligns across 8 bases. Germline CDR1 is MNHEY and CDR2 is SVGAGI. The V and J ends lost 0 bases and 5 bases, in that order; junction bases with no gene match: 1. The CDR3 sequence is 14 residues long. Here the CDR3 DNA reads TGTGCCAGCAGTTACTCGAGCGGGGGAGATACGCAGTATTTT. This codes for CASSYSSGGDTQYF.

V gene TRBV27 combines with J gene TRBJ1-2; 7 nucleotides line up with TRBD1. Germline values: CDR1 MNHEY, CDR2 SMNVEV (reference sequence). The CDR3 runs 14 residues. Trimming removed 0 bases from V and 9 bases from J; junction bases left unmatched: 7. CDR3 in DNA: TGTGCCAGCAGTTTATCGAGGGGGACAGTTAGCTACACCTTC. Translated, it gives CASSLSRGTVSYTF.

The rearrangement links TRBV29-1 to TRBJ1-6, with 8 nucleotides matching TRBD1. Trimming took 4 bases from V and 5 from J; bases not matched to a gene: 1. The CDR3 is 13 amino acids. CDR1 and CDR2 from the germline V gene are SQVTM and ANQGSEA. CDR3: CSVGQGHNSPLHF. CDR3 DNA sequence: TGCAGCGTTGGACAGGGGCATAATTCACCCCTCCACTTT.

The CDR3 DNA is TGTGCCAGCAGCCCCGGACTGTACACCGGGGAGCTGTTTTTT. It encodes CASSPGLYTGELFF. This chain uses TRBV11-3 with TRBJ2-2, with a weak D call TRBD2 (5 bases). Germline V gene data show CDR1 as SGHNT and CDR2 as YENEEA. Trimming removed 5 bases at V and 3 bases at J, with 10 bases between. The CDR3 extends over 14 amino acids.

This chain uses TRBV5-6 with TRBJ2-1; TRBD2 aligns across 10 bases. Unmatched junction bases numbered 4, after V lost 0 bases and J lost 10 bases. This CDR3 is built from 14 residues. Germline CDR1 is SGHDT and CDR2 is YYEEEE. The CDR3 is CASSLASGRGEQFF. The CDR3 DNA sequence: TGTGCCAGCAGCTTGGCTAGCGGGAGAGGCGAGCAGTTCTTC.

The chain has TRBV6-1 and TRBJ1-1; 7 bases are shared with TRBD1. CDR1 and CDR2 from the germline V gene are MNHNS and SASEGT. The CDR3 contains 17 residues. V shed 0 bases and J 0 bases; nucleotides not matched to a gene: 7. The CDR3, as DNA: TGTGCCAGCAGTGAAGCGGATCCGGGACAGCTGAACACTGAAGCTTTCTTT. Translating it yields CASSEADPGQLNTEAFF.

This chain links TRBV27 with TRBJ2-7; D not resolved. CDR3 length: 17 amino acids. V was pared by 3 bases and J by 2 bases, with 20 bases between. Per the germline V gene, CDR1 is MNHEY and CDR2 is SMNVEV (reference sequence). The CDR3, as DNA: TGTGCCAGCAGTTTTTCCAATCCGGTGGGCAGAACCTACGAGCAGTACTTC. It encodes CASSFSNPVGRTYEQYF.

The chain carries TRBV25-1 and TRBJ1-2, with 7 bases lining up with TRBD1. The J segment lost 4 bases and the V segment lost 1 base, leaving 6 bases of the junction unmatched. Germline lookup yields CDR1 MGHDK and CDR2 SYGVNS. The CDR3 sequence is 15 residues long. In DNA form, the CDR3 reads TGTGCCAGCAGTGAATCCCAGACAGGGATCTATGGCTACACCTTC. The encoded protein is CASSESQTGIYGYTF.

V gene TRBV25-1 combines with J gene TRBJ2-5; D is perhaps TRBD2 (6 bases). V lost 4 bases and J lost 8, with 17 bases in between. In germline, CDR1 is MGHDK, CDR2 SYGVNS. The CDR3 runs to 14 residues. CDR3 coding DNA: TGTGCCAGCAGTGCGTCAACTTCGGGGGTTACCCAGTACTTC. It is translated as CASSASTSGVTQYF.

This chain uses TRBV6-4 with TRBJ2-2; D is unresolved. The CDR3 runs to 15 residues. CDR1 is MRHNA and CDR2 is SNTAGT in the germline V gene. V dropped 3 bases and J dropped 7 bases, with 15 bases sitting between them. The CDR3 here is CASSELAGPLGELFF. DNA for the CDR3: TGTGCCAGCAGTGAATTGGCAGGTCCTCTCGGGGAGCTGTTTTTT.

This clone came up once. This chain joins TRBV29-1 and TRBJ1-1; D might be TRBD1 (5 bases). V lost 5 bases and J 1 base, leaving 8 bases between the germline ends. Germline-derived CDR1 and CDR2 are SQVTM and ANQGSEA. The CDR3 contains 12 residues. CDR3: CSVNGGNTEAFF. CDR3 nucleotides: TGCAGCGTTAACGGGGGGAACACTGAAGCTTTCTTT.

On this clone itself: Other DNA sequences of this sample code for an identical CDR3. The V gene is TRBV20-1, the J gene TRBJ1-1; tentatively, D is TRBD1 (6 bases). The CDR3 totals 11 residues. Germline CDR1 and CDR2: DFQATT and SNEGSKA (reference sequence). With 0 bases removed from V and 10 bases from J, the gap between germline ends came to 9 bases. The CDR3 DNA sequence: TGCAGTGCTAGAGAGGACAGAGGAGCTTTCTTT. It translates to CSAREDRGAFF.

This chain links TRBV7-9 with TRBJ2-1, with 10 bases that match TRBD2. Germline CDR1 reads SEHNR; CDR2 reads FQNEAQ (reference sequence). The CDR3 extends over 14 amino acids. The ends lost 4 bases at V and 9 bases at J; junction bases unmatched: 6. The CDR3, as DNA: TGTGCCAGCAGCTCAGCGGGAGGGCCAGGTGAGCAGTTCTTC. Its protein is CASSSAGGPGEQFF.

The V call is TRBV4-3, the J call TRBJ2-1; TRBD2 aligns across 9 bases. The CDR3 has 15 residues. Germline trimming cut 4 bases from V and 2 bases from J; bases unmatched to any gene: 3. Germline lookup yields CDR1 LGHNA and CDR2 YSLEER. CDR3 DNA sequence: TGCGCCAGCAGCCCTATAGCGGGAGCCTACAATGAGCAGTTCTTC. Translated: CASSPIAGAYNEQFF.